Listed here are 14 T cell receptor beta chains from one sample, sequenced in a study of T cell responses to AZD1222 COVID-19 vaccine (dated by TCRdb to about 2021). The time point label, read with the paper, signifies: about 28 days (+/-7) after the second vaccine dose. Receptor amplification or capture employed the immunoSEQ multiplex PCR assay. Drawn from immuneACCESS, this table holds only the in-frame rearrangements with V and J called that TCRdb kept. Clones are partly lost; checked studies trace under half to an unresolved V gene and leave the rest unexplained. A total of about 200,000 clones appear in this sample, about 93% of them only once. The ten top clones hold over 0.95% of the sample. The sample consisted of peripheral blood, taken 28 days after the second AZD1222 dose. These receptors were collected from an adult who received the AZD1222 COVID-19 vaccine.

This chain joins TRBV5-4 and TRBJ2-6; 10 bases fit TRBD2. There are 19 residues in the CDR3. V gave up 5 bases and J gave up 0 bases; unmatched junction bases: 11. The germline gives CDR1 SGHNT, CDR2 YYREEE (reference sequence). CDR3 DNA: TGTGCCAGCAGGAGGGCTAGCGGGGGACTAAACTCTGGGGCCAACGTCCTGACTTTC. Its protein product is CASRRASGGLNSGANVLTF.

This clone was detected only once. V gene TRBV19 combines with J gene TRBJ2-2, with D tentatively TRBD2 (5 bases). Trimming left V 3 bases short and J 5 bases short, with 7 bases between. The germline gives CDR1 LNHDA, CDR2 SQIVND (reference sequence). The CDR3 is made up of 13 amino acids. CDR3 sequence reads: CASSIRGTGELFF. CDR3 bases: TGTGCCAGTAGTATTCGGGGTACCGGGGAGCTGTTTTTT.

The CDR3 loop is CASSPPGRPLNTEAFF. DNA for the CDR3: TGTGCCAGCAGTCCCCCTGGTAGGCCCTTGAACACTGAAGCTTTCTTT. The rearrangement uses TRBV28 and TRBJ1-1; D uncertain. This CDR3 is 16 amino acids long. Germline V gives CDR1 MDHEN, CDR2 SYDVKM. Trimming took 5 bases from V and 0 from J, leaving 16 bases between them.

This clone is a singleton in its sample. This sequence joins TRBV18 and TRBJ1-5; 8 bases map to TRBD1. V was clipped by 0 bases and J by 3 bases; unmatched bases: 7. CDR1 is KGHSH, CDR2 LQKENI, per germline. This CDR3 comprises 17 residues. This CDR3 is CASSPPFPGGPNQPQHF. Here the CDR3 DNA reads TGTGCCAGCTCACCACCGTTTCCAGGGGGCCCCAATCAGCCCCAGCATTTT.

The gene calls are TRBV7-2 and TRBJ2-5; 7 nucleotides match TRBD2. Germline loops: CDR1 SGHTA, CDR2 FQGNSA. Losses at the gene ends were 2 bases for V and 1 base for J; bases not matched to a gene: 7. This CDR3 has 16 amino acids. CDR3 protein: CASSLTVGGGQETQYF. The CDR3 bases are TGTGCCAGCAGCTTAACCGTTGGCGGGGGCCAAGAGACCCAGTACTTC.

This sequence joins TRBV5-4 and TRBJ1-3; unclear D gene. The germline V gene has CDR1 SGHNT and CDR2 YYREEE (reference sequence). This CDR3 comprises 15 residues. Trimming removed 5 bases from V and 0 bases from J, with 12 bases in between. The CDR3: CASRMDLYSGNTIYF. The CDR3 DNA reads as TGTGCCAGCAGAATGGACCTATACTCTGGAAACACCATATATTTT.

This chain connects TRBV7-9 to TRBJ1-1, with TRBD1 identical over 8 bases. J lost 11 bases, V lost 3 bases, and 8 bases had no gene match. Germline CDR1 reads SEHNR; CDR2 reads FQNEAQ (reference sequence). The CDR3 runs 13 residues. The chain's CDR3 is CASSFQGADMAFF. For the CDR3, the DNA is TGTGCCAGCAGCTTCCAGGGGGCTGATATGGCTTTCTTT. The variable domain in full, completed from reference TRBV7-9 and TRBJ1-1, reads DTGVSQNPRHKITKRGQNVTFRCDPISEHNRLYWYRQTLGQGPEFLTYFQNEAQLEKSRLLSDRFSAERPKGSFSTLEIQRTEQGDSAMYLCASSFQGADMAFFGQGTRLTVV.

This clone was recorded only once. The chain has TRBV5-1 and TRBJ1-2, with D uncertain. The CDR3 length is 14 residues. The V end lost 0 bases, the J end lost 0 bases, and 6 bases lay between the germline ends. Germline V gives CDR1 SGHRS, CDR2 YFSETQ. The CDR3 coding sequence is TGCGCCAGCAGCTTGGACCTAGCTAACTATGGCTACACCTTC. This translates into CASSLDLANYGYTF.

The V call is TRBV1, the J call TRBJ2-1; the D segment call TRBD2 is taken from the table without a DNA check. TRBV1 is recorded as a pseudogene. The CDR3 extends over 17 amino acids. CDR3 residues: CTSSPSVAQSSYNEQFF. DNA of the CDR3: TGCACCAGCAGCCCCTCAGTAGCTCAGAGCTCCTACAATGAGCAGTTCTTC.

As for this clone: This same CDR3 is encoded by further DNA sequences in the sample. The rearrangement links TRBV15 to TRBJ1-1; D remains ambiguous. V was cut by 0 bases and J by 1 base, with 9 bases left in between. Germline V CDR1 and CDR2: LNHNV, YYDKDF (reference sequence). The CDR3 runs 15 residues. CDR3 coding DNA: TGTGCCACCAGCAGAGAGAAGGGCCAGAACACTGAAGCTTTCTTT. The encoded protein is CATSREKGQNTEAFF.

The chain is built from TRBV7-3 and TRBJ2-3; D call uncertain. Trimming took 1 base from V and 1 from J, leaving 6 bases between them. The CDR3 length is 14 residues. CDR1 is SGHTA, CDR2 FQGTGA, per germline. As DNA, the CDR3 is TGTGCCAGCAGCTTAATGGCGGGCACAGATACGCAGTATTTT. It yields the protein CASSLMAGTDTQYF.

The gene calls are TRBV6-5 and TRBJ1-1; TRBD1 matches 8 bases. V was clipped by 5 bases and J by 10 bases; unmatched bases: 6. In germline, CDR1 is MNHEY, CDR2 SVGAGI. The CDR3 covers 12 residues. CDR3 amino acids: CASSPRGRGAFF. CDR3 coding DNA: TGTGCCAGCAGTCCCAGGGGGCGTGGAGCTTTCTTT.

The CDR3 is CASKGQGGSQPQHF. CDR3 DNA sequence: TGTGCCAGCAAGGGACAGGGTGGATCTCAGCCCCAGCATTTT. The chain employs TRBV6-5 and TRBJ1-5, with 9 bases fitting TRBD1. The CDR3 runs 14 residues. Per the germline V gene, CDR1 is MNHEY and CDR2 is SVGAGI. J was trimmed by 6 bases and V by 7 bases; bases with no gene match: 7.

The rearrangement joins TRBV3-1 (or the pseudogene TRBV3-2) to TRBJ2-1; TRBD2 aligns across 9 bases. J lost 7 bases, V lost 4 bases, and 11 bases had no gene match. CDR1 is LGHDT and CDR2 is YNNKEL in the germline V gene (reference sequence). CDR3 length: 16 residues. CDR3 nucleotide sequence: TGTGCCAGCAGCCCGATTTTTAGCGGGGGTGCAAATGAGCAGTTCTTC. This encodes CASSPIFSGGANEQFF.